This T cell receptor (beta chain) was found in a study of vaccination effects on CD4 cells after COVID-19. Trimming cost V 0 bases and J 5 bases, with 11 bases left between them. The CDR3 totals 14 residues. Germline values: CDR1 SGHRS, CDR2 YFSETQ. Sequencing used immunoSEQ multiplex PCR; TCRdb keeps in-frame clones, though not all of them. The sample has 70,000 or so clones, more than 70% seen once. On this clone itself: Its antigen is currently unknown.

Culturing for ten to eleven days preceded CD4+ T cell isolation. IL-2 medium supplanted half the medium on days 3 and 7. The TCR sequence derives from a human donor who received a COVID-19 vaccine. The chain uses TRBV5-1 and TRBJ1-1, with D possibly matching TRBD1 (6 bases). Source: CD4+ T cells from PBMCs cultured without peptide, taken before COVID-19 vaccination. CDR3 protein: CASSLDGGGTEAFF. CDR3 sequence (DNA): TGCGCCAGCAGCTTGGATGGGGGCGGAACTGAAGCTTTCTTT.